What follows are 24 T cell receptor beta chains derived from one specimen sequenced in a study of blood T cell repertoires in COVID-19. Clones were read by immunoSEQ multiplex PCR, and TCRdb kept only the in-frame ones, dropping some. The sample contains some 70,000 clones, 82% of which appear only once. The sequencing input was peripheral blood. The receptors come from a man aged 55 to 70 with acute or convalescent COVID-19.

This chain uses TRBV3-1 (or the pseudogene TRBV3-2) with TRBJ2-3; 12 bases are a match to TRBD2. Germline CDR1 reads LGHDT; CDR2 reads YNNKEL (reference sequence). J gave up 1 base and V 5 bases, and 10 bases lay outside the gene matches. The CDR3 has 18 residues. The CDR3 protein is CASSTLAGGIYGTDTQYF. The CDR3, as DNA: TGTGCCAGCAGCACCCTAGCGGGGGGGATATATGGCACAGATACGCAGTATTTT.

This clone was recorded a few times. The CDR3 loop reads CAWRGTPYNSPLHF. The CDR3 region has the DNA TGTGCCTGGAGGGGGACACCCTATAATTCACCCCTCCACTTT. This chain links TRBV30 with TRBJ1-6; D might be TRBD1 (6 bases). This CDR3 is built from 14 residues. The V gene lost 3 bases and the J gene lost 2 bases, with 8 bases spanning the gap. Germline V CDR1 and CDR2: GTSNPN, SVGIG (reference sequence).

J is TRBJ1-6 and V is TRBV2; D is undetermined. Trimming took 7 bases from V and 7 from J, leaving 14 bases between them. CDR1 is SNHLY and CDR2 is FYNNEI in the germline V gene. The CDR3 totals 14 residues. The CDR3 reads CASKADSRNSPLHF. The CDR3 DNA reads TGTGCCAGCAAAGCCGACTCCCGAAATTCACCCCTCCACTTT. Full variable domain (outside the CDR3, taken from reference TRBV2 and TRBJ1-6): EPEVTQTPSHQVTQMGQEVILRCVPISNHLYFYWYRQILGQKVEFLVSFYNNEISEKSEIFDDQFSVERPDGSNFTLKIRSTKLEDSAMYFCASKADSRNSPLHFGNGTRLTVT.

The V gene is TRBV11-2, the J gene TRBJ1-1; 9 bases fit TRBD1. CDR1 SGHAT and CDR2 FQNNGV come from the germline V gene. Losses at the gene ends were 0 bases for V and 4 bases for J; bases not matched to a gene: 3. The CDR3 is 15 amino acids. The DNA of the CDR3 is TGTGCCAGCAGCTTAGAGCAGACAGGGGGCACTGAAGCTTTCTTT. This translates into CASSLEQTGGTEAFF.

A single count supports this clone. The rearrangement joins TRBV5-6 to TRBJ1-5, with D perhaps TRBD1 (6 bases). Per the germline V gene, CDR1 is SGHDT and CDR2 is YYEEEE. The germline V and J ends were trimmed by 1 base and 4 bases, with 9 bases remaining between them. This CDR3 comprises 14 residues. CDR3 sequence (DNA): TGTGCCAGCAGCTTGAACAGGGCTAATCAGCCCCAGCATTTT. This encodes CASSLNRANQPQHF.

This sequence joins TRBV27 and TRBJ1-4; unclear D gene. V was trimmed by 4 bases and J by 10 bases, leaving 13 bases between them. Germline CDR1 and CDR2: MNHEY and SMNVEV (reference sequence). This CDR3 has 13 amino acids. The CDR3 region is CASSSDLARKLFF. In DNA, the CDR3 is TGTGCCAGCAGTTCGGACTTGGCGCGAAAACTGTTTTTT.

This chain connects TRBV7-2 to TRBJ2-1; D may be TRBD1 (6 bases). V lost 1 base, J lost 0 bases, and 19 bases lay in between. CDR3 length equals 19 residues. From germline, CDR1 is SGHTA and CDR2 FQGNSA. The CDR3: CASSLDPTRADSSYNEQFF. CDR3 in DNA: TGTGCCAGCAGCTTAGATCCAACTCGAGCGGACAGCTCCTACAATGAGCAGTTCTTC.

The chain joins TRBV14 to TRBJ2-5; TRBD1 might be the D (6 bases). The CDR3 spans 11 residues. From germline, CDR1 is SGHDN and CDR2 FVKESK. CDR3 in DNA: TGTGGCAGGGGCGTACAAGAGACCCAGTACTTC. Amino acids: CGRGVQETQYF.

The chain joins TRBV27 to TRBJ2-1, with 10 bases matching TRBD1. The CDR3 covers 16 residues. CDR1 and CDR2 (germline): MNHEY, SMNVEV (reference sequence). Trimming removed 5 bases from V and 6 bases from J; junction bases left unmatched: 10. CDR3 sequence: CASSRIPRQGANEQFF. DNA for the CDR3: TGTGCCAGCAGTCGGATACCCCGACAGGGGGCCAATGAGCAGTTCTTC.

Only one count was recorded for this clone. The J gene is TRBJ1-5, the V gene TRBV30, with unresolved D. CDR1 is GTSNPN and CDR2 is SVGIG in the germline V gene (reference sequence). V lost 1 base and J 2 bases, leaving 6 bases between the germline ends. This CDR3 has 13 amino acids. Here the CDR3 reads CAWSDRGNQPQHF. The CDR3 coding sequence is TGTGCCTGGAGTGACAGAGGCAATCAGCCCCAGCATTTT. Supplemented by reference TRBV30 and TRBJ1-5, the full variable domain reads SQTIHQWPATLVQPVGSPLSLECTVEGTSNPNLYWYRQAAGRGLQLLFYSVGIGQISSEVPQNLSASRPQDRQFILSSKKLLLSDSGFYLCAWSDRGNQPQHFGDGTRLSIL.

CDR3 in DNA: TGTGCCAGCAGCTCGGGTGGGACTAGCGGGGGGTGGCAAGAGACCCAGTACTTC. This gives the protein CASSSGGTSGGWQETQYF. The chain has TRBV7-6 and TRBJ2-5; the match to TRBD2 covers 15 bases. The length of the CDR3 is 18 residues. The germline gives CDR1 SGHVS, CDR2 FNYEAQ. Losses at the gene ends were 4 bases for V and 2 bases for J; bases not matched to a gene: 8.

The chain combines TRBV7-9 with TRBJ2-1; 11 positions match TRBD2. V was clipped by 5 bases and J by 4 bases; unmatched bases: 4. The CDR3 has 15 amino acids. CDR1 SEHNR and CDR2 FQNEAQ come from the germline V gene (reference sequence). The CDR3 sequence is CASSLGLAEYNEQFF. The CDR3 nucleotides read TGTGCCAGCAGCCTGGGACTAGCGGAATACAATGAGCAGTTCTTC. Full variable domain (missing parts from reference TRBV7-9 and TRBJ2-1): DTGVSQNPRHKITKRGQNVTFRCDPISEHNRLYWYRQTLGQGPEFLTYFQNEAQLEKSRLLSDRFSAERPKGSFSTLEIQRTEQGDSAMYLCASSLGLAEYNEQFFGPGTRLTVL.

The chain recombines TRBV7-9 with TRBJ1-2, with D perhaps TRBD1 (5 bases). The V and J ends lost 5 bases and 1 base respectively, with 11 bases between them. Germline values: CDR1 SEHNR, CDR2 FQNEAQ (reference sequence). This CDR3 is 14 amino acids long. The CDR3 is CASSAAGINYGYTF. As DNA, the CDR3 is TGTGCCAGCAGCGCCGCAGGGATTAACTATGGCTACACCTTC. Full variable domain (missing parts from reference TRBV7-9 and TRBJ1-2): DTGVSQNPRHKITKRGQNVTFRCDPISEHNRLYWYRQTLGQGPEFLTYFQNEAQLEKSRLLSDRFSAERPKGSFSTLEIQRTEQGDSAMYLCASSAAGINYGYTFGSGTRLTVV.

This clone appeared a single time. The V and J genes are TRBV19 and TRBJ2-2; D might be TRBD2 (5 bases). CDR3 length equals 16 residues. Per the germline V gene, CDR1 is LNHDA and CDR2 is SQIVND (reference sequence). Trimming removed 2 bases from V and 1 base from J, with 11 bases in between. The CDR3 region is CASSIRGLRNTGELFF. CDR3 DNA: TGTGCCAGTAGTATAAGAGGGTTGCGGAACACCGGGGAGCTGTTTTTT.

V is TRBV7-8 and J is TRBJ1-4; 7 bases fit TRBD1. Germline V gene sequence: CDR1 SGHVS, CDR2 FQNEAQ. The CDR3 runs 15 residues. The V gene end was trimmed by 3 bases and the J gene end by 3 bases; junction bases not matched to a gene: 4. CDR3 sequence (DNA): TGTGCCAGCAGCTTGGAGGGGGCTTCTAATGAAAAACTGTTTTTT. This codes for CASSLEGASNEKLFF.

This clone has a single count. The CDR3 nucleotides are TGTGCCAGCAGCTTAGGTAGTTACAATGAGCAGTTCTTC. Protein sequence: CASSLGSYNEQFF. The rearrangement links TRBV11-2 to TRBJ2-1; D is undetermined. This CDR3 has 13 amino acids. CDR1 SGHAT and CDR2 FQNNGV come from the germline V gene. Trimming removed 1 base at V and 4 bases at J, with 5 bases between.

This sequence joins TRBV7-2 and TRBJ1-2, with TRBD1 identical over 8 bases. Trimming at V came to 5 bases and at J to 7 bases, leaving 15 bases not matched to a gene. The CDR3 consists of 16 residues. Per the germline V gene, CDR1 is SGHTA and CDR2 is FQGNSA. Here the CDR3 DNA reads TGTGCCAGCAGCCGGGACAGGATATCACTTTGGGGTGGCTACACCTTC. Its protein is CASSRDRISLWGGYTF.

The chain is built from TRBV3-1 (or the pseudogene TRBV3-2) and TRBJ1-4, with 7 nucleotides matching TRBD1. Germline V lookup: CDR1 LGHDT, CDR2 YNNKEL (reference sequence). The CDR3 spans 18 residues. The trim removed 2 bases at V and 4 bases at J, leaving 13 bases unmatched. CDR3: CASSQNDGTGTVNEKLFF. CDR3 nucleotides: TGTGCCAGCAGCCAAAATGACGGAACCGGGACAGTTAATGAAAAACTGTTTTTT.

This clone was picked up a small number of times. The rearrangement links TRBV6-2 or TRBV6-3 to TRBJ1-2; tentatively, D is TRBD1 (6 bases). This CDR3 contains 17 residues. The V and J ends lost 6 bases and 5 bases respectively, with 25 bases between them. The germline CDR1 and CDR2 sequences are MNHEY and SVGEGT. The CDR3 nucleotides read TGTGCCAGCAGCACCTTCACGTTCCAGGGGATCTCATATGGCTACACCTTC. It yields the protein CASSTFTFQGISYGYTF.

V and J are TRBV6-1 and TRBJ1-5; a possible D gene is TRBD1 (5 bases). The V end was cut by 1 base, the J end by 3 bases, with 10 bases between. Per the germline V gene, CDR1 is MNHNS and CDR2 is SASEGT. The CDR3 spans 15 residues. Here the CDR3 DNA reads TGTGCCAGCAGTGAAGGGGGGGGACTCAATCAGCCCCAGCATTTT. Translation: CASSEGGGLNQPQHF.

This clone was observed a handful of times. J is TRBJ2-2 and V is TRBV2; no firm D call. Germline assignment: CDR1 SNHLY and CDR2 FYNNEI. V was trimmed by 2 bases and J by 5 bases, leaving 9 bases between them. The CDR3 length is 14 residues. CDR3 amino acids: CASSEIRGTGELFF. For the CDR3, the DNA is TGTGCCAGCAGTGAAATCCGAGGAACCGGGGAGCTGTTTTTT.

The V and J genes are TRBV5-1 and TRBJ2-2; no clear D. Germline CDR1 SGHRS, CDR2 YFSETQ. V shed 1 base and J shed 6 bases, with 7 bases lying between them. CDR3 length equals 13 residues. The CDR3 spells CASSLQEAGELFF. Written as DNA, the CDR3 is TGCGCCAGCAGCTTGCAGGAAGCCGGGGAGCTGTTTTTT.

The rearrangement links TRBV18 to TRBJ2-7; 7 bases line up with TRBD1. Germline V lookup: CDR1 KGHSH, CDR2 LQKENI. V shed 2 bases and J 0 bases; nucleotides not matched to a gene: 1. CDR3 length: 14 amino acids. In nucleotides, the CDR3 is TGTGCCAGCTCACCAGGGACAGTCTCCTACGAGCAGTACTTC. Protein sequence: CASSPGTVSYEQYF. The entire variable domain, with the rest obtained from reference TRBV18 and TRBJ2-7, is as follows: NAGVMQNPRHLVRRRGQEARLRCSPMKGHSHVYWYRQLPEEGLKFMVYLQKENIIDESGMPKERFSAEFPKEGPSILRIQQVVRGDSAAYFCASSPGTVSYEQYFGPGTRLTVT.

The rearrangement links TRBV21-1 to TRBJ2-7; the table names TRBD1, a call not compared with the DNA. TRBV21-1 constitutes a pseudogene. This CDR3 has 18 amino acids. This CDR3 reads CASSKENYRDRGPYEQYV. CDR3 DNA sequence: TGTGCCAGCAGCAAGGAAAACTACCGGGACAGGGGACCCTACGAGCAGTACGTC.